A single sample gave rise to the 23 T cell receptor beta chains below, sequenced in a study of identical twins. Each CDR3 protein gets one entry after TCRdb re-called the 5' RACE reads with MiXCR. Of approximately 700,000 distinct CDR3 sequences in the sample, 5.5% to 6.5% were seen once. Sequencing used naive T cells sorted from blood. The receptors come from a man between 18 and 35 years old in good health.

This clonotype was seen at least ten times. The chain links TRBV10-3 to TRBJ2-2; the D is unclear. The germline V gene encodes CDR1 ENHRY and CDR2 SYGVKD. The CDR3 length is 11 residues. V was clipped by 4 bases and J by 7 bases, with 4 bases between them. CDR3 loop: CAISGNGELFF. For the CDR3, the DNA is TGTGCCATCAGTGGCAACGGGGAGCTGTTTTTT.

The CDR3 loop reads CASSQGRVGNQPQHF. The CDR3 DNA follows: TGTGCCAGCAGCCAGGGGCGGGTAGGGAATCAGCCCCAGCATTTT. V is TRBV7-9 and J is TRBJ1-5; D is possibly TRBD1 (6 bases). V lost 5 bases to trimming and J lost 4 bases, with 15 bases between them. This CDR3 has 15 residues. Per the germline V gene, CDR1 is SEHNR and CDR2 is FQNEAQ (reference sequence).

This clonotype occurred many times. The chain is built from TRBV5-8 and TRBJ2-3; tentative D call: TRBD1 (6 bases). Per germline, CDR1 SGHTS and CDR2 YDEGEE. V was trimmed by 0 bases and J by 6 bases, leaving 17 bases between them. This CDR3 is 16 amino acids long. CDR3 residues: CASSLARQAVGDTQYF. The CDR3 nucleotides are TGTGCCAGCAGCTTGGCCAGACAGGCCGTAGGGGATACGCAGTATTTT.

This clonotype was seen ten or more times. The chain's CDR3 is CASSLRDRDGSPLHF. CDR3 nucleotides: TGTGCCAGCAGTCTCAGGGACAGGGACGGTTCACCCCTCCACTTT. The chain has TRBV27 and TRBJ1-6; 9 bases are a match to TRBD1. Germline CDR1 is MNHEY and CDR2 is SMNVEV (reference sequence). V lost 5 bases and J lost 9; bases outside the gene matches: 8. The CDR3 runs 15 residues.

This clonotype showed up just a few times. J is TRBJ2-7 and V is TRBV4-1; 12 bases are a match to TRBD2. Germline V CDR1 and CDR2: MGHRA, YSYEKL. The CDR3 runs 17 residues. V shed 2 bases and J 1 base; nucleotides not matched to a gene: 6. CDR3 loop: CASSQTPGLAGSYEQYV. CDR3 sequence (DNA): TGCGCCAGCAGCCAAACTCCCGGACTAGCGGGGTCCTACGAGCAGTACGTC.

This clonotype was found many times. The chain uses TRBV5-1 and TRBJ2-1; 12 bases align to TRBD2. V shed 4 bases, J shed 5 bases, and the junction held 1 base outside the gene matches. The germline gives CDR1 SGHRS, CDR2 YFSETQ. The CDR3 is 14 amino acids. CDR3 residues: CASSGLAGHNEQFF. The CDR3 DNA is TGCGCCAGCAGCGGACTAGCGGGACACAATGAGCAGTTCTTC.

This chain joins TRBV30 and TRBJ1-1, with D possibly being TRBD1 (6 bases). There are 13 residues in the CDR3. Germline V gene lookup returns CDR1 GTSNPN and CDR2 SVGIG (reference sequence). V was cut by 2 bases and J by 3 bases, with 10 bases left in between. The CDR3 region is CAWSKGGDTEAFF. The CDR3 DNA reads as TGTGCCTGGAGTAAGGGGGGAGACACTGAAGCTTTCTTT.

In this sample, this clonotype turned up many times. V and J are TRBV20-1 and TRBJ1-4; no clear D gene. This CDR3 has 12 amino acids. Trimming pared 3 bases from V and 3 bases from J, leaving 5 bases between. The germline V gene has CDR1 DFQATT and CDR2 SNEGSKA (reference sequence). For the CDR3, the DNA is TGCAGTGCTAGTATGGCTAATGAAAAACTGTTTTTT. Protein: CSASMANEKLFF.

The rearrangement joins TRBV18 to TRBJ2-7, with D perhaps TRBD2 (5 bases). The CDR3 runs 13 residues. Germline V lookup: CDR1 KGHSH, CDR2 LQKENI. Trimming took 4 bases from V and 0 from J, leaving 7 bases between them. The CDR3 loop reads CASSQRDSYEQYV. The CDR3 nucleotides are TGTGCCAGCTCACAGAGGGACTCCTACGAGCAGTACGTC.

This clonotype was observed many times. The gene calls are TRBV5-1 and TRBJ2-1, with a possible D match to TRBD2 (5 bases). The CDR3 length is 17 residues. Germline CDR1 reads SGHRS; CDR2 reads YFSETQ. Trimming stripped 4 bases from V and 1 base from J, with 18 bases between. The CDR3 DNA sequence: TGCGCCAGCAGCCCGAGGGCCCGGCAGGATTCCTACAATGAGCAGTTCTTC. Translating it yields CASSPRARQDSYNEQFF. Full variable domain (outside the CDR3, taken from reference TRBV5-1 and TRBJ2-1): KAGVTQTPRYLIKTRGQQVTLSCSPISGHRSVSWYQQTPGQGLQFLFEYFSETQRNKGNFPGRFSGRQFSNSRSEMNVSTLELGDSALYLCASSPRARQDSYNEQFFGPGTRLTVL.

This clonotype came up a few times. The gene calls are TRBV7-6 and TRBJ2-2, with TRBD2 as a possible D gene (5 bases). Per the germline V gene, CDR1 is SGHVS and CDR2 is FNYEAQ. Trimming took 3 bases from V and 3 from J, leaving 11 bases between them. This CDR3 spans 15 amino acids. CDR3 nucleotide sequence: TGTGCCAGCAGCTTTTCAGCGGCTTACACCGGGGAGCTGTTTTTT. Protein: CASSFSAAYTGELFF.

This clonotype was observed a few times. The chain combines TRBV3-1 with TRBJ2-3; the match to TRBD1 covers 8 bases. CDR3 length: 17 amino acids. The V gene's germline CDR1 is LGHDT and CDR2 YNNKEL (reference sequence). The ends lost 8 bases at V and 2 bases at J; junction bases unmatched: 15. In DNA, the CDR3 is TGTGCCAGCCACTCAGGCTCCGGGACAGGTTTCACAGATACGCAGTATTTT. It is translated as CASHSGSGTGFTDTQYF.

The chain joins TRBV5-5 to TRBJ2-1; D gene uncertain. Trimming stripped 0 bases from V and 0 bases from J, with 10 bases between. The CDR3 consists of 16 residues. Per the germline V gene, CDR1 is SGHKS and CDR2 is YYEKEE (reference sequence). The CDR3 sequence: CASSLAWVASYNEQFF. CDR3 bases: TGTGCCAGCAGCTTGGCCTGGGTAGCCTCCTACAATGAGCAGTTCTTC.

This clonotype showed up many times. The chain is built from TRBV5-1 and TRBJ2-2; unclear D gene. Per the germline V gene, CDR1 is SGHRS and CDR2 is YFSETQ. V lost 1 base to trimming and J lost 4 bases, with 11 bases between them. The CDR3 is made up of 15 amino acids. CDR3 DNA sequence: TGCGCCAGCAGCTTGCAGTCGAGGATCACCGGGGAGCTGTTTTTT. The encoded protein is CASSLQSRITGELFF.

Ten or more counts support this clonotype. The chain employs TRBV5-1 and TRBJ2-7; TRBD1 agrees at 7 bases. The junction had 4 bases not matched to a gene; V was cut back by 4 bases and J by 3 bases. Looked up from germline, CDR1 is SGHRS and CDR2 is YFSETQ. The CDR3 is made up of 13 amino acids. The CDR3 spells CASSMGQFYEQYV. The CDR3 bases are TGCGCCAGCAGCATGGGACAGTTCTACGAGCAGTACGTC.

There are a few counts of this clonotype. V gene TRBV21-1 combines with J gene TRBJ2-3; the table calls TRBD1, which could not be checked here. TRBV21-1 is marked as a pseudogene. The CDR3 is 16 amino acids. The CDR3: CASSKDGTGGTDTQYF. For the CDR3, the DNA is TGTGCCAGCAGCAAAGACGGGACAGGCGGGACGGATACGCAGTATTTT.

The sample holds many counts of this clonotype. This sequence joins TRBV29-1 and TRBJ2-1; D remains unclear. From germline, CDR1 is SQVTM and CDR2 ANQGSEA. This CDR3 region has 15 residues. Between the trimmed V and J ends, which lost 7 bases and 3 bases, there was a span of 19 bases. The CDR3: CSANGKASDYNEQFF. The CDR3 region has the DNA TGCAGCGCCAATGGGAAAGCGTCGGACTACAATGAGCAGTTCTTC.

This clonotype appeared many times. This chain connects TRBV11-2 to TRBJ1-1; D not resolved. This CDR3 has 15 residues. Germline loops: CDR1 SGHAT, CDR2 FQNNGV. V gave up 1 base and J gave up 7 bases, with 16 bases separating them. The CDR3 region is CASSLVLSLGVEAFF. The CDR3 DNA is TGTGCCAGCAGCTTAGTTCTGTCTCTTGGCGTTGAAGCTTTCTTT.

This clonotype was counted at least ten times. The chain recombines TRBV7-9 with TRBJ2-2, with TRBD1 matching over 7 bases. After removal of 4 bases from V and 1 base from J, the junction contained 3 bases not matched to a gene. The CDR3 has 15 residues. Germline-derived CDR1 and CDR2 are SEHNR and FQNEAQ (reference sequence). The DNA of the CDR3 is TGTGCCAGCAGCTACGACAGGGAGAACACCGGGGAGCTGTTTTTT. Protein sequence: CASSYDRENTGELFF.

This clonotype has a count of ten or more. This chain joins TRBV9 and TRBJ2-3; D unclear. The CDR3 is 16 amino acids. Germline values: CDR1 SGDLS, CDR2 YYNGEE. Trimming shortened V by 4 bases and J by 6 bases, and 21 bases separated the two germline ends. CDR3 nucleotide sequence: TGTGCCAGCAGCACCGGTCCCAAGGCTGCCCACGATACGCAGTATTTT. Amino acid sequence: CASSTGPKAAHDTQYF.

This clonotype was detected only a few times. This chain connects TRBV20-1 to TRBJ2-1; D perhaps matches TRBD2 (6 bases). Germline CDR1 is DFQATT and CDR2 is SNEGSKA (reference sequence). V dropped 6 bases and J dropped 10 bases, with 22 bases sitting between them. This CDR3 is 14 amino acids long. The DNA for the CDR3 is TGCAGTGCCCCCGACGGGGGTCAAACCGTAGAGCAGTTCTTC. It codes for CSAPDGGQTVEQFF.

This clonotype was observed at least ten times. This chain joins TRBV12-3 or TRBV12-4 and TRBJ2-1; D is uncertain. The CDR3 loop spans 12 amino acids. V was clipped by 1 base and J by 9 bases, with 7 bases between them. This chain's CDR3 is CASSLGAREQFF. Written as DNA, the CDR3 is TGTGCCAGCAGTTTAGGGGCGCGTGAGCAGTTCTTC.

This clonotype was found many times. V gene TRBV27 combines with J gene TRBJ2-3; D unclear. The germline CDR1 and CDR2 sequences are MNHEY and SMNVEV (reference sequence). This CDR3 is built from 14 residues. V was cut by 8 bases and J by 2 bases, with 14 bases left in between. CDR3 loop: CASAVGPYTDTQYF. In nucleotides, the CDR3 is TGTGCCAGCGCCGTAGGACCCTACACAGATACGCAGTATTTT.